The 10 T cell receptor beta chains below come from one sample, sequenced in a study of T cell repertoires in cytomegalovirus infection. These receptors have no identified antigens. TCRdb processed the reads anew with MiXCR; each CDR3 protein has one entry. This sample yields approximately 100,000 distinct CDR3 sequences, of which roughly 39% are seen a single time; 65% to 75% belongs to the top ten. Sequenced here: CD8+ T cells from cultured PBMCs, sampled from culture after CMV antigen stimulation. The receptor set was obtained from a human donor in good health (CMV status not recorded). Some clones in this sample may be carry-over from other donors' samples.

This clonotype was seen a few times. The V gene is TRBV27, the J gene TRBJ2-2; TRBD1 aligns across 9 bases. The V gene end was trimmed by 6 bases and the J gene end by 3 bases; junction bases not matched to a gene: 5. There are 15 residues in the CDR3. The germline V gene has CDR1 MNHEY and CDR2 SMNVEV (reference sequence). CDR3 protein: CASRSGQGDTGELFF. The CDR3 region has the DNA TGTGCCAGCAGATCGGGACAGGGAGACACCGGGGAGCTGTTTTTT.

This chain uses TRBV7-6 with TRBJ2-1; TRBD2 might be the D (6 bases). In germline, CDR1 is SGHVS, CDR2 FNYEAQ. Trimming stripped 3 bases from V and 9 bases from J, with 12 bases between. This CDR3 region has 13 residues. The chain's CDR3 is CASSLAAGSEQFF. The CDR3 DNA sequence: TGTGCCAGCAGCTTGGCCGCCGGGAGTGAGCAGTTCTTC.

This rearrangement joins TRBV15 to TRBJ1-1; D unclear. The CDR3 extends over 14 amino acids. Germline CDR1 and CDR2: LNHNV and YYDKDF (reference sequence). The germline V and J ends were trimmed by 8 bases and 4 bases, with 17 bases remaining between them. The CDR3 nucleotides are TGTGCCACCCGAACCTGGGCCGGGAGCACTGAAGCTTTCTTT. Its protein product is CATRTWAGSTEAFF. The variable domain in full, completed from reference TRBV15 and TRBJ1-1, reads DAMVIQNPRYQVTQFGKPVTLSCSQTLNHNVMYWYQQKSSQAPKLLFHYYDKDFNNEADTPDNFQSRRPNTSFCFLDIRSPGLGDTAMYLCATRTWAGSTEAFFGQGTRLTVV.

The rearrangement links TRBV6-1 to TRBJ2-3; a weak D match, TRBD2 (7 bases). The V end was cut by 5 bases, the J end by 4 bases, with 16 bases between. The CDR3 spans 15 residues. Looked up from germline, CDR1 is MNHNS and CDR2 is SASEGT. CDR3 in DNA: TGTGCCAGCAGTTTGGGAGGGGGGACCGCAGATACGCAGTATTTT. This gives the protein CASSLGGGTADTQYF.

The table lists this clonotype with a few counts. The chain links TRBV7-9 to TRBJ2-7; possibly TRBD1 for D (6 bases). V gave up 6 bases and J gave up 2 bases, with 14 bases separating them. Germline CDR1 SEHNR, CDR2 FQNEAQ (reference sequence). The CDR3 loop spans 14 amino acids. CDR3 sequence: CASSFRGAAYEQYF. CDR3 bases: TGTGCCAGCAGTTTCAGGGGTGCAGCCTACGAGCAGTACTTC. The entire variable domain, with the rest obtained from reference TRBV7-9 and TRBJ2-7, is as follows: DTGVSQNPRHKITKRGQNVTFRCDPISEHNRLYWYRQTLGQGPEFLTYFQNEAQLEKSRLLSDRFSAERPKGSFSTLEIQRTEQGDSAMYLCASSFRGAAYEQYFGPGTRLTVT.

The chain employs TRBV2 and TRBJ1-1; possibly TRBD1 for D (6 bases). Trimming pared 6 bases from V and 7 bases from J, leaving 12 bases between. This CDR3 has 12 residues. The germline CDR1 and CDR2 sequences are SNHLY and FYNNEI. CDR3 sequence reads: CASRQGGSEAFF. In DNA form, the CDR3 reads TGTGCCAGCAGACAGGGAGGCAGTGAAGCTTTCTTT.

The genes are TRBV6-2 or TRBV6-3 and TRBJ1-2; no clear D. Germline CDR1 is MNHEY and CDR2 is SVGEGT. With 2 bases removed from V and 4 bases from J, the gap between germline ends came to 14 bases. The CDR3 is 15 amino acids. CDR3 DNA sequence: TGTGCCAGCAGTTACCCCGACCTACCCGTCTATGGCTACACCTTC. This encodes CASSYPDLPVYGYTF.

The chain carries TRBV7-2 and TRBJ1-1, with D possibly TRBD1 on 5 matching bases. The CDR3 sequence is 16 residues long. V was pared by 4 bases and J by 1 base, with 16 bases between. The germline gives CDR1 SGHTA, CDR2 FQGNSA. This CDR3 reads CASSSEDGARNTEAFF. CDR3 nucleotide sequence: TGTGCCAGCAGCTCGGAAGATGGGGCTAGGAACACTGAAGCTTTCTTT.

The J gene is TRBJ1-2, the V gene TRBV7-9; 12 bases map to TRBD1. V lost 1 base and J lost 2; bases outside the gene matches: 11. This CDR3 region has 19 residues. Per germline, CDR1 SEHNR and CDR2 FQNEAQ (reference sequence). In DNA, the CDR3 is TGTGCCAGCAGCTTAGTATCCGACCGGGACAGGGGGCTGAACTATGGCTACACCTTC. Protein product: CASSLVSDRDRGLNYGYTF.

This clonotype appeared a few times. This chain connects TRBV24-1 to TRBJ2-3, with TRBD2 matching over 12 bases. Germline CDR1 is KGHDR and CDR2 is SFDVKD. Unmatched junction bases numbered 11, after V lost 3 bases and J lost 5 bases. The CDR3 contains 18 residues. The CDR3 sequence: CATSDLPGLAGPRDTQYF. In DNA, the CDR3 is TGTGCCACCAGTGATCTACCTGGACTAGCGGGGCCACGAGATACGCAGTATTTT.